The 28 T cell receptor beta chains below were found in one sample sequenced in a study of Graves' ophthalmopathy and Graves' hyperthyroidism. Using RNA transcripts, the TCR beta CDR3 regions were amplified. After a first-round RT-PCR with HTBI primers, a second-round multiplex PCR was run. In TCRdb, the multiplex PCR reads were re-called with MiXCR into one record per CDR3 protein. The table has 400,000 or so distinct CDR3 sequences, approximately 15% seen once. The sequenced sample consisted of peripheral blood. These receptors all stem from a young woman with stable Graves' hyperthyroidism.

This clonotype was recorded at least ten times. This chain joins TRBV7-2 and TRBJ2-7; TRBD2 aligns across 9 bases. V gave up 0 bases and J gave up 2 bases; unmatched junction bases: 5. Germline V gene sequence: CDR1 SGHTA, CDR2 FQGNSA. The CDR3 extends over 16 amino acids. CDR3 in amino acids: CASSLAGTSKTYEQYF. The CDR3 coding sequence is TGTGCCAGCAGCTTAGCGGGGACTAGCAAGACCTACGAGCAGTACTTC.

This clonotype showed up many times. The chain recombines TRBV27 with TRBJ2-5; 10 bases are a match to TRBD1. J was trimmed by 3 bases and V by 5 bases; bases with no gene match: 3. The CDR3 extends over 14 amino acids. CDR1 is MNHEY, CDR2 SMNVEV, per germline (reference sequence). The DNA of the CDR3 is TGTGCCAGCAGTGCCGGGACAGGGGAAGAGACCCAGTACTTC. Amino acid sequence: CASSAGTGEETQYF.

This clonotype has ten or more counts. This rearrangement joins TRBV27 to TRBJ2-7, with TRBD1 identical over 9 bases. Looked up from germline, CDR1 is MNHEY and CDR2 is SMNVEV (reference sequence). With V trimmed by 8 bases and J by 3 bases, 8 bases remained unmatched. The CDR3 runs 14 residues. In DNA, the CDR3 is TGTGCCAGCGCTTTCGGGACAGGGTTCTACGAGCAGTACTTC. Translated, it gives CASAFGTGFYEQYF.

V gene TRBV11-3 combines with J gene TRBJ1-1; TRBD1 matches at 7 bases. CDR1 and CDR2 (germline): SGHNT, YENEEA. Germline trimming cut 5 bases from V and 8 bases from J; bases unmatched to any gene: 5. The CDR3 is 12 residues long. Here the CDR3 DNA reads TGTGCCAGCAGCCGACAGGGTCAAGAAGCTTTCTTT. This sequence encodes CASSRQGQEAFF.

Ten or more counts support this clonotype. The chain is built from TRBV2 and TRBJ2-6, with a weak D call TRBD1 (6 bases). Germline-derived CDR1 and CDR2 are SNHLY and FYNNEI. Trimming pared 9 bases from V and 4 bases from J, leaving 10 bases between. The CDR3 contains 13 residues. The CDR3 loop is CASQGNGANVLTF. The CDR3 DNA is TGTGCCAGTCAGGGGAACGGGGCCAACGTCCTGACTTTC.

This clonotype appeared many times. The V and J genes are TRBV15 and TRBJ2-7; 7 bases agree with TRBD1. The CDR3 extends over 16 amino acids. Per germline, CDR1 LNHNV and CDR2 YYDKDF (reference sequence). The J segment lost 4 bases and the V segment lost 4 bases, leaving 13 bases of the junction unmatched. The CDR3 reads CATSTQDRSWPYEQYF. The CDR3 DNA is TGTGCCACCAGCACCCAGGACAGGAGTTGGCCTTACGAGCAGTACTTC.

This clonotype was found many times. This sequence joins TRBV19 and TRBJ1-5; TRBD1 is a possible D gene (5 bases). V was pared by 7 bases and J by 6 bases, with 16 bases between. Germline CDR1 LNHDA, CDR2 SQIVND (reference sequence). The CDR3 has 14 residues. CDR3 residues: CASTPAGLGQPQHF. The CDR3 region has the DNA TGTGCCAGTACCCCGGCAGGGCTAGGTCAGCCCCAGCATTTT.

Only a few counts were recorded for this clonotype. The germline gene is not matched at one end of the junction; a read error may be the cause. The CDR3 DNA reads as TGCGCCAGCAGCTTTAGGGGACATAACACTGAAGCTTTCTTT. This encodes CASSFRGHNTEAFF. The chain recombines TRBV7-2 with TRBJ1-1; D perhaps matches TRBD1 (6 bases). Germline V gives CDR1 SGHTA, CDR2 FQGNSA. The CDR3 is 14 residues long.

This clonotype was found many times. The V gene is TRBV6-4, the J gene TRBJ1-5, with D perhaps TRBD1 (6 bases). From germline, CDR1 is MRHNA and CDR2 SNTAGT. Trimming removed 8 bases from V and 4 bases from J, with 24 bases in between. The CDR3 runs 17 residues. CDR3 nucleotide sequence: TGTGCCAGCGGGCGCTATTCGAAGGGACACGAAAATCAGCCCCAGCATTTT. Its translation: CASGRYSKGHENQPQHF.

This clonotype was counted ten times or more. The rearrangement links TRBV6-1 to TRBJ2-7; TRBD1 is a possible D gene (6 bases). V was trimmed by 0 bases and J by 3 bases, leaving 12 bases between them. This CDR3 has 15 residues. Germline CDR1 reads MNHNS; CDR2 reads SASEGT. Written as DNA, the CDR3 is TGTGCCAGCAGTGAAGCCCTGGGACACGTCTACGAGCAGTACTTC. It specifies CASSEALGHVYEQYF.

This clonotype was recorded many times. The chain joins TRBV12-3 or TRBV12-4 to TRBJ1-2; possible D gene TRBD1, 5 bases. The V gene lost 0 bases and the J gene lost 4 bases, with 15 bases spanning the gap. The CDR3 consists of 16 residues. The CDR3 nucleotides read TGTGCCAGCAGTTTAGCGCTTACAGGTGGTAGCTATGGCTACACCTTC. The encoded protein is CASSLALTGGSYGYTF.

This clonotype was detected ten times or more. The chain joins TRBV19 to TRBJ1-1; D is perhaps TRBD1 (5 bases). Looked up from germline, CDR1 is LNHDA and CDR2 is SQIVND (reference sequence). The CDR3 contains 15 residues. Trimming stripped 7 bases from V and 7 bases from J, with 22 bases between. Here the CDR3 reads CASTPGRGRRNEAFF. DNA of the CDR3: TGTGCCAGTACCCCGGGACGGGGACGCCGGAATGAAGCTTTCTTT.

This clonotype came up many times. V and J are TRBV6-5 and TRBJ1-1; 10 nucleotides match TRBD1. This CDR3 contains 12 residues. V shed 4 bases and J 11 bases; nucleotides not matched to a gene: 4. The V gene's germline CDR1 is MNHEY and CDR2 SVGAGI. CDR3 residues: CASSSDRGGAFF. In DNA, the CDR3 is TGTGCCAGCAGTTCGGACAGGGGGGGGGCTTTCTTT.

This clonotype occurred many times. The chain has TRBV11-2 and TRBJ2-7, with 7 bases matching TRBD1. V shed 6 bases and J 2 bases; nucleotides not matched to a gene: 7. The CDR3 totals 14 residues. Per germline, CDR1 SGHAT and CDR2 FQNNGV. Written as DNA, the CDR3 is TGTGCCAGCAGTTCCCGACAGGGTACCTACGAGCAGTACTTC. Its protein product is CASSSRQGTYEQYF. Together with reference TRBV11-2 and TRBJ2-7, the CDR3 gives the full variable domain: EAGVAQSPRYKIIEKRQSVAFWCNPISGHATLYWYQQILGQGPKLLIQFQNNGVVDDSQLPKDRFSAERLKGVDSTLKIQPAKLEDSAVYLCASSSRQGTYEQYFGPGTRLTVT.

This clonotype was observed many times. The chain links TRBV20-1 to TRBJ2-7, with no clear D. CDR3 length equals 14 residues. Germline values: CDR1 DFQATT, CDR2 SNEGSKA (reference sequence). V was trimmed by 1 base and J by 0 bases, leaving 10 bases between them. CDR3 residues: CSARGIQLSYEQYF. The CDR3 DNA is TGCAGTGCTAGAGGTATCCAGCTCTCCTACGAGCAGTACTTC.

This clonotype was counted many times. J is TRBJ2-7 and V is TRBV20-1, with 7 bases aligning to TRBD2. Germline loops: CDR1 DFQATT, CDR2 SNEGSKA (reference sequence). The CDR3 extends over 13 amino acids. V was pared by 4 bases and J by 6 bases, with 9 bases of the junction left unmatched. CDR3 DNA sequence: TGCAGTGCTACGAGCGGGGCAAGGGGCGAGCAGTACTTC. Translation: CSATSGARGEQYF.

This chain uses TRBV28 with TRBJ1-1; the match to TRBD1 covers 7 bases. V gave up 5 bases and J gave up 8 bases; unmatched junction bases: 8. The CDR3 is 13 amino acids. Germline assignment: CDR1 MDHEN and CDR2 SYDVKM. CDR3 residues: CASSLTGVWEAFF. Written as DNA, the CDR3 is TGTGCCAGCAGTCTAACAGGGGTTTGGGAAGCTTTCTTT.

This clonotype was seen at least ten times. The chain has TRBV12-3 or TRBV12-4 and TRBJ1-1; 10 positions match TRBD1. The CDR3 covers 14 residues. J gave up 5 bases and V 3 bases, and 3 bases lay outside the gene matches. The CDR3 here is CASSLGQGRTEAFF. The CDR3 nucleotides read TGTGCCAGCAGTTTGGGACAGGGGCGGACTGAAGCTTTCTTT.

This clonotype showed up many times. J is TRBJ2-7 and V is TRBV6-4; TRBD2 matches 14 bases. From germline, CDR1 is MRHNA and CDR2 SNTAGT. The CDR3 spans 17 residues. The trim removed 7 bases at V and 0 bases at J, leaving 8 bases unmatched. The CDR3 DNA follows: TGTGCCAGCATGGTGGGACTAGCGGGGGCCAGCTCCTACGAGCAGTACTTC. Its translation is CASMVGLAGASSYEQYF.

V usage is TRBV7-2 and J usage is TRBJ1-1; 7 nucleotides match TRBD1. The CDR3 spans 15 residues. The junction had 8 bases not matched to a gene; V was cut back by 3 bases and J by 4 bases. From germline, CDR1 is SGHTA and CDR2 FQGNSA. The CDR3 region is CASSFERPGGTEAFF. The CDR3 DNA reads TGTGCCAGCAGCTTCGAGCGGCCAGGGGGCACTGAAGCTTTCTTT.

This clonotype was detected ten times or more. The chain joins TRBV12-3 or TRBV12-4 to TRBJ1-2; 9 nucleotides agree with TRBD1. J lost 8 bases, V lost 6 bases, and 10 bases had no gene match. The CDR3 is 14 amino acids. Written as DNA, the CDR3 is TGTGCCAGCAGCCCAGCGACAGGGGGGGGCGGCTACACCTTC. This encodes CASSPATGGGGYTF.

This clonotype was picked up many times. The chain uses TRBV27 and TRBJ2-5, with 11 bases matching TRBD2. This CDR3 spans 15 amino acids. The germline V gene has CDR1 MNHEY and CDR2 SMNVEV (reference sequence). V shed 6 bases, J shed 2 bases, and the junction held 5 bases outside the gene matches. CDR3 in amino acids: CASRRLAGRQETQYF. The CDR3 nucleotides read TGTGCCAGCAGAAGACTAGCGGGGAGACAAGAGACCCAGTACTTC.

In its sample, this clonotype was seen many times. The rearrangement joins TRBV7-6 to TRBJ2-2, with 7 bases that match TRBD2. The germline V gene has CDR1 SGHVS and CDR2 FNYEAQ. The junction had 2 bases not matched to a gene; V was cut back by 3 bases and J by 1 base. The CDR3 sequence is 15 residues long. CDR3 amino acids: CASSFGGGNTGELFF. DNA of the CDR3: TGTGCCAGCAGCTTTGGCGGGGGGAACACCGGGGAGCTGTTTTTT.

The CDR3 coding sequence is TGTGCCAGCAGCTTAGCGTTGTCTAGCGGGAGGGCCCTTTCCTACGAGCAGTACTTC. It is translated as CASSLALSSGRALSYEQYF. The rearrangement joins TRBV7-2 to TRBJ2-7; the match to TRBD2 covers 12 bases. The CDR3 is made up of 19 amino acids. CDR1 SGHTA and CDR2 FQGNSA come from the germline V gene. Trimming at V came to 0 bases and at J to 1 base, leaving 10 bases not matched to a gene. The variable domain in full, completed from reference TRBV7-2 and TRBJ2-7, reads GAGVSQSPSNKVTEKGKDVELRCDPISGHTALYWYRQSLGQGLEFLIYFQGNSAPDKSGLPSDRFSAERTGGSVSTLTIQRTQQEDSAVYLCASSLALSSGRALSYEQYFGPGTRLTVT.

This clonotype showed up many times. The rearrangement links TRBV29-1 to TRBJ2-5, with a weak D call TRBD1 (5 bases). CDR3 length equals 13 residues. From germline, CDR1 is SQVTM and CDR2 ANQGSEA. V was shortened by 4 bases and J by 0 bases, with 9 bases between the two germline ends. CDR3 region: CSVGTYNQETQYF. The CDR3 DNA follows: TGCAGCGTTGGGACATACAACCAAGAGACCCAGTACTTC.

This clonotype came up many times. The junction shows a germline mismatch at one end, possibly a read error. The chain joins TRBV12-3 or TRBV12-4 to TRBJ1-1; unclear D gene. This CDR3 spans 13 amino acids. In DNA form, the CDR3 reads TGTGCCGGCAGTATTCACGCGAACACTGAAGCTTTCTTT. Protein: CAGSIHANTEAFF.

The chain is built from TRBV24-1 and TRBJ2-5; D is tentatively TRBD1 or TRBD2 (5 bases each). Germline V gene data show CDR1 as KGHDR and CDR2 as SFDVKD. The length of the CDR3 is 15 residues. V was shortened by 7 bases and J by 2 bases, with 16 bases between the two germline ends. CDR3 nucleotide sequence: TGTGCCACCAGCCATTGGGGGTCTTATCAAGAGACCCAGTACTTC. It yields the protein CATSHWGSYQETQYF.

This chain joins TRBV13 and TRBJ1-6; 7 bases fit TRBD1. V shed 1 base, J shed 7 bases, and the junction held 7 bases outside the gene matches. In germline, CDR1 is PRHDT, CDR2 FYEKMQ (reference sequence). This CDR3 has 16 residues. The DNA of the CDR3 is TGTGCCAGCAGCTTAGAGGGGGCCCTGATGAATTCACCCCTCCACTTT. It yields the protein CASSLEGALMNSPLHF. Filled out from reference TRBV13 and TRBJ1-6, the complete variable domain reads AAGVIQSPRHLIKEKRETATLKCYPIPRHDTVYWYQQGPGQDPQFLISFYEKMQSDKGSIPDRFSAQQFSDYHSELNMSSLELGDSALYFCASSLEGALMNSPLHFGNGTRLTVT.